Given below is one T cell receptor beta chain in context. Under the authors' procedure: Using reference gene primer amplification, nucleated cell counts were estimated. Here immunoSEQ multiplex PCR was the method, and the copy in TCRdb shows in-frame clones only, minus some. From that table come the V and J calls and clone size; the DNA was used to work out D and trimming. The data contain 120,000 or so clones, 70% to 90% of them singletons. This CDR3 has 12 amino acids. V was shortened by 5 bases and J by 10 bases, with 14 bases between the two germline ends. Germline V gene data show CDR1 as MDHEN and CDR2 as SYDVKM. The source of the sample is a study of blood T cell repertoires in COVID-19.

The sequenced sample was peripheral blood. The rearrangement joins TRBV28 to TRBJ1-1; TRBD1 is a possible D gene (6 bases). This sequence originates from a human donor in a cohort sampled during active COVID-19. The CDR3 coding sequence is TGTGCCAGCAGTAACAGGGTTGAGGCAGCTTTCTTT. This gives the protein CASSNRVEAAFF.